These 22 T cell receptor beta chains came from one sample sequenced in a study of blood T cell repertoires in COVID-19. The table came from immunoSEQ multiplex PCR; TCRdb's copy has only in-frame clones and leaves some out. Of about 69,000 clones listed, 75% to 85% are singletons. The sample taken for sequencing was peripheral blood. The source of these receptors is a human donor in a cohort sampled during active COVID-19.

The chain links TRBV2 to TRBJ1-4; no clear D gene. The germline V gene encodes CDR1 SNHLY and CDR2 FYNNEI. The CDR3 runs 13 residues. V lost 2 bases to trimming and J lost 11 bases, with 12 bases between them. DNA for the CDR3: TGTGCCAGCAGTGAATTGGCTTCCGATAAACTGTTTTTT. It translates to CASSELASDKLFF. Full variable domain (rest looked up from reference TRBV2 and TRBJ1-4): EPEVTQTPSHQVTQMGQEVILRCVPISNHLYFYWYRQILGQKVEFLVSFYNNEISEKSEIFDDQFSVERPDGSNFTLKIRSTKLEDSAMYFCASSELASDKLFFGSGTQLSVL.

This chain joins TRBV28 and TRBJ1-1, with TRBD1 matching over 8 bases. In germline, CDR1 is MDHEN, CDR2 SYDVKM. Losses at the gene ends were 6 bases for V and 7 bases for J; bases not matched to a gene: 10. The CDR3 contains 14 residues. The CDR3 sequence: CASSPQGGYSEAFF. CDR3 nucleotide sequence: TGTGCCAGCAGCCCACAGGGGGGCTATAGTGAAGCTTTCTTT.

This chain connects TRBV10-2 to TRBJ2-7; tentative D call: TRBD2 (5 bases). The germline V gene has CDR1 WSHSY and CDR2 SAAADI. This CDR3 has 14 amino acids. Trimming took off 2 bases at V and 2 bases at J, with 10 bases between the two ends. This chain's CDR3 is CASSERRLTYEQYF. As DNA, the CDR3 is TGCGCCAGCAGTGAGAGGAGGTTAACCTACGAGCAGTACTTC.

This sequence joins TRBV13 and TRBJ2-1; 9 bases map to TRBD2. Trimming took 3 bases from V and 1 from J; bases not matched to a gene: 4. CDR3 length equals 16 residues. Germline V gene lookup returns CDR1 PRHDT and CDR2 FYEKMQ (reference sequence). The CDR3: CASSLAGGPSYNEQFF. The CDR3 DNA reads TGTGCCAGCAGCTTGGCGGGGGGGCCATCCTACAATGAGCAGTTCTTC.

V usage is TRBV27 and J usage is TRBJ1-1; 7 nucleotides match TRBD1. Losses at the gene ends were 2 bases for V and 3 bases for J; bases not matched to a gene: 33. This CDR3 is 24 amino acids long. The germline V gene encodes CDR1 MNHEY and CDR2 SMNVEV (reference sequence). The CDR3 region has the DNA TGTGCCAGCAGTTTACGATCCCCCGGACAGGTTGGATTACGCCTAAAGAAAACGGACACTGAAGCTTTCTTT. Protein: CASSLRSPGQVGLRLKKTDTEAFF.

V and J are TRBV7-7 and TRBJ2-7; D remains unclear. The CDR3 extends over 17 amino acids. From germline, CDR1 is SSHAT and CDR2 FNYEAQ (reference sequence). The CDR3 loop reads CASPYPPSPKSSYEQYF. The CDR3 coding sequence is TGTGCTAGCCCATACCCCCCCTCGCCCAAGAGCTCCTACGAGCAGTACTTC.

J is TRBJ2-3 and V is TRBV5-1; D is possibly TRBD1 (5 bases). Germline V gene lookup returns CDR1 SGHRS and CDR2 YFSETQ. The CDR3 has 14 residues. Trimming removed 1 base at V and 4 bases at J, with 10 bases between. Here the CDR3 DNA reads TGCGCCAGCAGCTTGTCTCAGGGCGCAGATACGCAGTATTTT. Protein: CASSLSQGADTQYF.

The J gene is TRBJ2-7, the V gene TRBV19, with 11 bases lining up with TRBD2. Germline assignment: CDR1 LNHDA and CDR2 SQIVND (reference sequence). V was pared by 7 bases and J by 6 bases, with 11 bases of the junction left unmatched. The CDR3 is made up of 15 amino acids. The DNA of the CDR3 is TGTGCCAGTACCCCTTTAGCGGGGGGGCCGGGCGAGCAGTACTTC. Translating gives CASTPLAGGPGEQYF.

This clone was seen just once. The chain is built from TRBV3-1 (or the pseudogene TRBV3-2) and TRBJ2-6, with a weak D call TRBD2 (5 bases). The germline V and J ends were trimmed by 1 base and 1 base, with 20 bases remaining between them. The CDR3 has 20 amino acids. Germline V CDR1 and CDR2: LGHDT, YNNKEL (reference sequence). The CDR3 is CASSQGRTGGFGSGANVLTF. The CDR3 DNA follows: TGTGCCAGCAGCCAAGGACGAACCGGCGGGTTTGGTTCTGGGGCCAACGTCCTGACTTTC.

The chain couples TRBV7-9 to TRBJ2-7; 7 bases align to TRBD1. The V and J ends lost 5 bases and 0 bases, in that order; junction bases with no gene match: 7. The CDR3 length is 15 residues. The germline CDR1 and CDR2 sequences are SEHNR and FQNEAQ (reference sequence). The chain's CDR3 is CASSRGQVISYEQYF. The CDR3 region has the DNA TGTGCCAGCAGCCGAGGACAGGTGATCTCCTACGAGCAGTACTTC.

This clone was picked up a small number of times. The rearrangement uses TRBV6-1 and TRBJ1-2; D possibly corresponds to TRBD1 (5 bases). The CDR3 contains 14 residues. Germline V gene data show CDR1 as MNHNS and CDR2 as SASEGT. V shed 3 bases and J shed 0 bases, with 8 bases lying between them. CDR3 bases: TGTGCCAGCAGTGACAGGGCATCTAACTATGGCTACACCTTC. Translating it yields CASSDRASNYGYTF.

The CDR3 here is CASSLGQLYEQYF. The CDR3, as DNA: TGTGCCAGCAGCTTGGGACAGCTCTACGAGCAGTACTTC. The rearrangement uses TRBV7-8 and TRBJ2-7, with 7 bases identical to TRBD1. The germline CDR1 and CDR2 sequences are SGHVS and FQNEAQ. Trimming removed 3 bases from V and 3 bases from J; junction bases left unmatched: 2. The CDR3 runs to 13 residues. The full variable domain, its missing parts supplied by reference TRBV7-8 and TRBJ2-7, is GAGVSQSPRYKVAKRGQDVALRCDPISGHVSLFWYQQALGQGPEFLTYFQNEAQLDKSGLPSDRFFAERPEGSVSTLKIQRTQQEDSAVYLCASSLGQLYEQYFGPGTRLTVT.

This clone appeared a single time. The rearrangement links TRBV3-1 (or the pseudogene TRBV3-2) to TRBJ1-1; maybe TRBD1 (6 bases). The CDR3 runs to 17 residues. Germline CDR1 LGHDT, CDR2 YNNKEL (reference sequence). V shed 4 bases and J shed 0 bases, with 18 bases lying between them. The CDR3 protein is CASSPRGSGQLNTEAFF. The CDR3 DNA reads as TGTGCCAGCAGCCCTAGGGGGTCGGGACAATTGAACACTGAAGCTTTCTTT.

This rearrangement joins TRBV2 to TRBJ2-7, with 8 positions matching TRBD1. The germline gives CDR1 SNHLY, CDR2 FYNNEI. V dropped 5 bases and J dropped 7; count of bases not matched to a gene: 7. The CDR3 totals 13 residues. DNA of the CDR3: TGTGCCAGCAGTAATACAGGGGGAGGTGAGCAGTACTTC. Encoded protein: CASSNTGGGEQYF.

This chain connects TRBV27 to TRBJ2-7; TRBD2 matches 9 bases. From germline, CDR1 is MNHEY and CDR2 SMNVEV (reference sequence). Trimming took 6 bases from V and 0 from J; bases not matched to a gene: 6. The CDR3 covers 15 residues. CDR3 in amino acids: CASSSLGLASYEQYF. Written as DNA, the CDR3 is TGTGCCAGCAGCTCACTGGGACTAGCCTCCTACGAGCAGTACTTC.

The chain links TRBV14 to TRBJ2-2; D gene ambiguous. The germline V and J ends were trimmed by 4 bases and 1 base, with 13 bases remaining between them. The CDR3 length is 16 residues. Germline V gene lookup returns CDR1 SGHDN and CDR2 FVKESK. The CDR3 bases are TGTGCCAGCAGCCCCCGTTGGAGCCGGAACACCGGGGAGCTGTTTTTT. Protein sequence: CASSPRWSRNTGELFF. The full variable domain, completed using reference TRBV14 and TRBJ2-2, is EAGVTQFPSHSVIEKGQTVTLRCDPISGHDNLYWYRRVMGKEIKFLLHFVKESKQDESGMPNNRFLAERTGGTYSTLKVQPAELEDSGVYFCASSPRWSRNTGELFFGEGSRLTVL.

This sequence joins TRBV27 and TRBJ1-6; 7 bases fit TRBD1. CDR1 and CDR2 from the germline V gene are MNHEY and SMNVEV (reference sequence). V dropped 5 bases and J dropped 6; count of bases not matched to a gene: 7. The CDR3 has 15 residues. CDR3 nucleotides: TGTGCCAGCAGTAATAGGGGGCGATTTAATTCACCCCTCCACTTT. Translation gives CASSNRGRFNSPLHF.

V usage is TRBV5-1 and J usage is TRBJ2-2, with D possibly matching TRBD2 (6 bases). The CDR3 has 14 amino acids. V was pared by 2 bases and J by 1 base, with 6 bases between. The V gene's germline CDR1 is SGHRS and CDR2 YFSETQ. CDR3 DNA: TGCGCCAGCAGCTTCGGGGGGAACACCGGGGAGCTGTTTTTT. Translation gives CASSFGGNTGELFF.

The genes are TRBV6-4 and TRBJ1-6; the match to TRBD1 covers 7 bases. CDR1 and CDR2 from the germline V gene are MRHNA and SNTAGT. Losses at the gene ends were 11 bases for V and 7 bases for J; bases not matched to a gene: 5. The CDR3 contains 12 residues. The CDR3 here is CARGGWNSPLHF. The CDR3 DNA is TGTGCCCGAGGGGGCTGGAATTCACCCCTCCACTTT.

The chain links TRBV28 to TRBJ2-6; perhaps TRBD2 as D (5 bases). Trimming removed 3 bases from V and 2 bases from J, with 17 bases in between. CDR1 and CDR2 (germline): MDHEN, SYDVKM. There are 18 residues in the CDR3. The DNA of the CDR3 is TGTGCCAGCAGTTTCCGGGAAATTTGGGATCCTGGGGCCAACGTCCTGACTTTC. Encoded protein: CASSFREIWDPGANVLTF.

The rearrangement uses TRBV11-3 and TRBJ2-2, with D possibly TRBD2 on 5 matching bases. With 5 bases removed from V and 2 bases from J, the gap between germline ends came to 9 bases. The germline V gene has CDR1 SGHNT and CDR2 YENEEA. This CDR3 is 14 amino acids long. The CDR3 region is CASSTEGNTGELFF. The CDR3 DNA follows: TGTGCCAGCAGCACAGAGGGAAACACCGGGGAGCTGTTTTTT.

The table lists this clone with a few counts. This chain links TRBV5-1 with TRBJ1-6; 8 nucleotides agree with TRBD1. CDR1 is SGHRS and CDR2 is YFSETQ in the germline V gene. The CDR3 runs to 14 residues. After removal of 5 bases from V and 6 bases from J, the junction contained 4 bases not matched to a gene. CDR3 in DNA: TGCGCCAGCAGAACACAGGGGGGTAATTCACCCCTCCACTTT. The encoded protein is CASRTQGGNSPLHF.